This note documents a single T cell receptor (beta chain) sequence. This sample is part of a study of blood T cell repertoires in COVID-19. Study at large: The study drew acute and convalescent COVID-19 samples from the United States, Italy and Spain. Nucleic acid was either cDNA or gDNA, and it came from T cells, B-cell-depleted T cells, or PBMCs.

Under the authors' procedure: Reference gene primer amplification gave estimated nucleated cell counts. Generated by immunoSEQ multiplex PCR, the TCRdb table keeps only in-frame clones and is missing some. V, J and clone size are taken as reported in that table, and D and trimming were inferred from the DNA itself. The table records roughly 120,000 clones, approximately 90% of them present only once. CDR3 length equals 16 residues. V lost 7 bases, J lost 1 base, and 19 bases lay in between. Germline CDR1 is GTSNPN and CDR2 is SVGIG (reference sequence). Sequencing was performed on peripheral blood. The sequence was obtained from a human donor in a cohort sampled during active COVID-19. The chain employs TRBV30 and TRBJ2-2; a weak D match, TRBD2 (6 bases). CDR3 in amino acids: CALRPGLPKNTGELFF. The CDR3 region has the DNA TGTGCCTTAAGACCGGGACTCCCAAAGAACACCGGGGAGCTGTTTTTT.